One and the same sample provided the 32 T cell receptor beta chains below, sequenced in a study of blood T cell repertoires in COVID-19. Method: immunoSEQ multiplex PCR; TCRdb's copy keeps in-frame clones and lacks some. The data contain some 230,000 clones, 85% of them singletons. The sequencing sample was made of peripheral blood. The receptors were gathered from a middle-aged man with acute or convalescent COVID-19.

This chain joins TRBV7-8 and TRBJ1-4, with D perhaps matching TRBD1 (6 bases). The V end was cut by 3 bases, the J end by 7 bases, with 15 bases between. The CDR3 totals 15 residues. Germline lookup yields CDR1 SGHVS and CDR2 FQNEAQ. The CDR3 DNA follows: TGTGCCAGCAGCTTCCCGGGAGGGGGGGCTGAAAAACTGTTTTTT. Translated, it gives CASSFPGGGAEKLFF.

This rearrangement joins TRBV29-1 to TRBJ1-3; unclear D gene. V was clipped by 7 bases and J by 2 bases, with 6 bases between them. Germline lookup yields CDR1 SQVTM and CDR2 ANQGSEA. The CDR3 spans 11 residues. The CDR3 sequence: CSARAGNTIYF. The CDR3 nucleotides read TGCAGCGCTCGTGCTGGAAACACCATATATTTT.

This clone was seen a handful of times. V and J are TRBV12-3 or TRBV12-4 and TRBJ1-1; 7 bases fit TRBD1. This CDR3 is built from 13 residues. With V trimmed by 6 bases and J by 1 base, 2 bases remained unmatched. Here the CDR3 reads CASRGQTNTEAFF. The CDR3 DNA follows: TGTGCCAGCAGGGGACAGACGAACACTGAAGCTTTCTTT.

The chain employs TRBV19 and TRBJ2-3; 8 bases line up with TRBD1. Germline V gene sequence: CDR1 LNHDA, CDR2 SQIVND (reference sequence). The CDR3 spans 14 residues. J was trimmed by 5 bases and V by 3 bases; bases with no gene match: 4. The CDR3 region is CASSMTGEEDTQYF. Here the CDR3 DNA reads TGTGCCAGTAGTATGACAGGGGAGGAAGATACGCAGTATTTT.

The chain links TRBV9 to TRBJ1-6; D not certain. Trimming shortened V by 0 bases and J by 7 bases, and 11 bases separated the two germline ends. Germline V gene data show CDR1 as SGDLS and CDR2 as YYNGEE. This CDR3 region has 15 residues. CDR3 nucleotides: TGTGCCAGCAGCGTAGGAGGCGGTAGCAATTCACCCCTCCACTTT. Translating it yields CASSVGGGSNSPLHF.

The CDR3 DNA reads as TGTGCCAGCAGTTTTGCTCGACAGGCCACCAGGAGCTACACCTTC. This encodes CASSFARQATRSYTF. V and J are TRBV27 and TRBJ1-2; TRBD1 is a possible D gene (6 bases). This CDR3 comprises 15 residues. Germline CDR1 reads MNHEY; CDR2 reads SMNVEV (reference sequence). The V and J ends lost 3 bases and 9 bases respectively, with 20 bases between them.

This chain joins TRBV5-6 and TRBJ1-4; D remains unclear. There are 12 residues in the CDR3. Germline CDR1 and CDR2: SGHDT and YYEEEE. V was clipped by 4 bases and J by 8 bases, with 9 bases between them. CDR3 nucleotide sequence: TGTGCCAGCAGCGAGGGTGGGGAAAAACTGTTTTTT. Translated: CASSEGGEKLFF.

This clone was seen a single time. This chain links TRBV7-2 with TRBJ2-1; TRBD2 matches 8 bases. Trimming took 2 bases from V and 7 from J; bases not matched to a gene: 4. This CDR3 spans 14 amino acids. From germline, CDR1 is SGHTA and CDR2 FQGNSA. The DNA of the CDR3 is TGTGCCAGCAGCTTACGGGGCGGGGGGAATGAGCAGTTCTTC. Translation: CASSLRGGGNEQFF.

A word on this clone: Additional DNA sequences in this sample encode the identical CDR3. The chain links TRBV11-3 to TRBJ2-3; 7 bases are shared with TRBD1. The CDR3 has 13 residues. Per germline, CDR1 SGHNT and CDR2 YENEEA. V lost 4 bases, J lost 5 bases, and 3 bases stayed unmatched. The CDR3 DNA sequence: TGTGCCAGCAGCTCCGCAGGGGGAGATACGCAGTATTTT. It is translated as CASSSAGGDTQYF.

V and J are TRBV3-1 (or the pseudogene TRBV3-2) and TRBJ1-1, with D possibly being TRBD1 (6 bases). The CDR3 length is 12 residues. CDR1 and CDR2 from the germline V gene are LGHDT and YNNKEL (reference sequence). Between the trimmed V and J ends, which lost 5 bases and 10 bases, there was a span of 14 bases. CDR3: CASSAQGPGAFF. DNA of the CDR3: TGTGCCAGCAGCGCCCAGGGGCCTGGAGCTTTCTTT.

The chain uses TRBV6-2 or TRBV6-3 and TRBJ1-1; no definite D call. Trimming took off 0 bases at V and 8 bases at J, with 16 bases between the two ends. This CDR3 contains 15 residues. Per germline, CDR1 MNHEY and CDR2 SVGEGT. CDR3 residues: CASSYSRGYRVEAFF. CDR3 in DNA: TGTGCCAGCAGTTACTCGAGAGGGTATAGGGTCGAAGCTTTCTTT.

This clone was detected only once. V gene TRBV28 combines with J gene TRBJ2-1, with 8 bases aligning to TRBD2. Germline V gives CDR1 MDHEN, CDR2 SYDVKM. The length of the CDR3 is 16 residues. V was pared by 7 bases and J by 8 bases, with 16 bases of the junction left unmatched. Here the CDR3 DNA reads TGTGCCAGCAACGCGGGAGGAAGGGGGACCTCCGATGAGCAGTTCTTC. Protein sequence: CASNAGGRGTSDEQFF. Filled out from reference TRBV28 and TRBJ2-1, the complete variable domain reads DVKVTQSSRYLVKRTGEKVFLECVQDMDHENMFWYRQDPGLGLRLIYFSYDVKMKEKGDIPEGYSVSREKKERFSLILESASTNQTSMYLCASNAGGRGTSDEQFFGPGTRLTVL.

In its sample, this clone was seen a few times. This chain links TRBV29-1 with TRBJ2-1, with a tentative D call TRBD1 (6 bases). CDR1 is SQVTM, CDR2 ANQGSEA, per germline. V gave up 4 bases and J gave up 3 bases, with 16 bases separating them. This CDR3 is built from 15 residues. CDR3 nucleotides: TGCAGCGTTGCTTCGCCAGGGGCGGACTACAATGAGCAGTTCTTC. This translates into CSVASPGADYNEQFF.

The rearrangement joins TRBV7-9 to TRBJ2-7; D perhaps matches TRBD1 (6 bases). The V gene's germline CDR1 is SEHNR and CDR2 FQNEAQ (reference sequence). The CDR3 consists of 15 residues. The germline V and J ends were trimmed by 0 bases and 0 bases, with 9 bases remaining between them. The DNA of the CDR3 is TGTGCCAGCAGCTTAGCGGGGGCCACCTCCTACGAGCAGTACTTC. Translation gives CASSLAGATSYEQYF.

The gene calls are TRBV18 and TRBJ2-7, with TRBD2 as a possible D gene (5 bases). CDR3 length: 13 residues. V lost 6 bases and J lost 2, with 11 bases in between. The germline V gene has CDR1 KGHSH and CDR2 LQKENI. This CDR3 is CASSSGTPYEQYF. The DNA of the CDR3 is TGTGCCAGCTCTTCGGGAACCCCCTACGAGCAGTACTTC.

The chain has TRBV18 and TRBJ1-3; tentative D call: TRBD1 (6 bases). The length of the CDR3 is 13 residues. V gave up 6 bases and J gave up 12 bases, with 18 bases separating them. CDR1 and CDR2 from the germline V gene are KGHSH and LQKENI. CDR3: CASSSDPRTVIYF. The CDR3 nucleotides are TGTGCCAGCTCTTCAGACCCCCGGACAGTCATATATTTT.

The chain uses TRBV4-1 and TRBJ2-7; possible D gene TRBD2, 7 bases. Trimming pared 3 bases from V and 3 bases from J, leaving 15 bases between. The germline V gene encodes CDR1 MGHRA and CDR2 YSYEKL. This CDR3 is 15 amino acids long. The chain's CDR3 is CASSHKGGASYEQYF. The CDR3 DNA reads TGCGCCAGCAGCCATAAGGGGGGGGCCAGCTACGAGCAGTACTTC.

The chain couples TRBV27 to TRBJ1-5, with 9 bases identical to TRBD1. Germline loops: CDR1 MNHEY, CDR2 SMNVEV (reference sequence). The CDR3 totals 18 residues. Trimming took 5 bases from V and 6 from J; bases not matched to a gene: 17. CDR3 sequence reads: CASSPWGRGQGYSQPQHF. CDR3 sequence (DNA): TGTGCCAGCAGTCCCTGGGGTAGGGGACAGGGTTATTCTCAGCCCCAGCATTTT.

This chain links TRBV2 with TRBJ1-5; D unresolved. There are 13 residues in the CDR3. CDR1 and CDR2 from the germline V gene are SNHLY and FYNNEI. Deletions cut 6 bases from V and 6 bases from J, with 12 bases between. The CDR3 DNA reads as TGTGCCAGCAGCCGTCCGGGGAGTCAGCCCCAGCATTTT. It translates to CASSRPGSQPQHF.

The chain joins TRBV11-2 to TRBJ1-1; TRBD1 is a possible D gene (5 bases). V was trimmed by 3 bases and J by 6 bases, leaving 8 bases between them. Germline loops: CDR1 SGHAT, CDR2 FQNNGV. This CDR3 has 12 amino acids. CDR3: CASSLEGSEAFF. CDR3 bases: TGTGCCAGCAGCTTGGAGGGGTCTGAAGCTTTCTTT.

The CDR3 loop reads CSAGSGVAQHF. CDR3 sequence (DNA): TGCAGTGCTGGATCGGGGGTGGCCCAGCATTTT. The chain has TRBV20-1 and TRBJ1-5; tentatively, D is TRBD1 (5 bases). This CDR3 region has 11 residues. Trimming shortened V by 5 bases and J by 11 bases, and 13 bases separated the two germline ends. Germline CDR1 and CDR2: DFQATT and SNEGSKA (reference sequence).

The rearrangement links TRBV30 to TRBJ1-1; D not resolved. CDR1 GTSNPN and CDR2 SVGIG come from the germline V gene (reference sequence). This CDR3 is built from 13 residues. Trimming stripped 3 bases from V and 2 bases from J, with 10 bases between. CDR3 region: CAWRSAINTEAFF. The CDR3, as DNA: TGTGCCTGGAGGAGTGCCATAAACACTGAAGCTTTCTTT. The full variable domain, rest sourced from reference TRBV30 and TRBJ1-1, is SQTIHQWPATLVQPVGSPLSLECTVEGTSNPNLYWYRQAAGRGLQLLFYSVGIGQISSEVPQNLSASRPQDRQFILSSKKLLLSDSGFYLCAWRSAINTEAFFGQGTRLTVV.

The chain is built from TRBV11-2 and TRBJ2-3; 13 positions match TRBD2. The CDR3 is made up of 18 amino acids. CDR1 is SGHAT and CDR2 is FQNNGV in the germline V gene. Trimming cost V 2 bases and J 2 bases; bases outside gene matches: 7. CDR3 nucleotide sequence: TGTGCCAGCAGCTTATTGACTAGCGGGGGGCTTAACACAGATACGCAGTATTTT. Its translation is CASSLLTSGGLNTDTQYF.

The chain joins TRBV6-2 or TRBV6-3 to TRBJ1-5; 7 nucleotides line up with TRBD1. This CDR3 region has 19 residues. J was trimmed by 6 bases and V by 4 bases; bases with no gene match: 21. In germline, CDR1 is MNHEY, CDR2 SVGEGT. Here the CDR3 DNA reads TGTGCCAGCAGTTCGCGGACCTACAGGGGAGCGGGGGGATTTCAGCCCCAGCATTTT. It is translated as CASSSRTYRGAGGFQPQHF.

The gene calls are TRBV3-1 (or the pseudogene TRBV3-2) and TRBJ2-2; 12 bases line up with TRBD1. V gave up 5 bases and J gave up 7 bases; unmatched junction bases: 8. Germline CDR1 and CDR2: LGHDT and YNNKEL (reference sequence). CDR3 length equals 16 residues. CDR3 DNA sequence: TGTGCCAGCAGCAACCGGGACAGGGGGCGCTTCGGGGAGCTGTTTTTT. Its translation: CASSNRDRGRFGELFF.

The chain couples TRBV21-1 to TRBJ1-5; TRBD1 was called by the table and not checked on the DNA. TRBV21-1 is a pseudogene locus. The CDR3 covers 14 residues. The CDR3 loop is CASSKGQGGQPQHF. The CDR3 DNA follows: TGTGCCAGCAGCAAGGGACAGGGGGGACAGCCCCAGCATTTT.

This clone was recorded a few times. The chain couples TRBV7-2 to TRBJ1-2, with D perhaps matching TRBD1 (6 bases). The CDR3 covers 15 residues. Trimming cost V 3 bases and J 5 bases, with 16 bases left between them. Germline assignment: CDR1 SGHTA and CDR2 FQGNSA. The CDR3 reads CASSFDRSSVYGYTF. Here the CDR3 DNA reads TGTGCCAGCAGCTTCGACAGGAGTTCTGTTTATGGCTACACCTTC.

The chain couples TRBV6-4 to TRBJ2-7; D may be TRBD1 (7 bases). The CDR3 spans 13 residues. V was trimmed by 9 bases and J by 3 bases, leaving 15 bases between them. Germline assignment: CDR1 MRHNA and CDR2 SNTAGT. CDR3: CARVQGRNYEQYF. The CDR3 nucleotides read TGTGCCAGGGTACAGGGGAGGAACTACGAGCAGTACTTC.

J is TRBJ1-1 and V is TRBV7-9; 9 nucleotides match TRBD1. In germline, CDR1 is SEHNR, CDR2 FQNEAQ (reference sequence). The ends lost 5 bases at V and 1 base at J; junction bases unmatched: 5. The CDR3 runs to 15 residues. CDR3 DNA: TGTGCCAGCAGCAACCGGGGACAGGGGAACACTGAAGCTTTCTTT. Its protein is CASSNRGQGNTEAFF.

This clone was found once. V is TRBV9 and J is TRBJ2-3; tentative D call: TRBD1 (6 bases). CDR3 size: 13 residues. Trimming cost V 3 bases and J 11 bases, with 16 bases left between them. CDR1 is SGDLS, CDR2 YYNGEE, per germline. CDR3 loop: CASSGQQGRWQYF. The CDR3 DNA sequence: TGTGCCAGCAGCGGCCAACAGGGACGGTGGCAGTATTTT.

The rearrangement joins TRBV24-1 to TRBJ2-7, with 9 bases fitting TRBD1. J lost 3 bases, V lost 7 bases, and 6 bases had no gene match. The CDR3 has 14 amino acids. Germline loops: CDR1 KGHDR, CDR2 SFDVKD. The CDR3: CATSSRDRDYEQYF. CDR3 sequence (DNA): TGTGCCACCAGCTCCCGGGACAGGGACTACGAGCAGTACTTC.

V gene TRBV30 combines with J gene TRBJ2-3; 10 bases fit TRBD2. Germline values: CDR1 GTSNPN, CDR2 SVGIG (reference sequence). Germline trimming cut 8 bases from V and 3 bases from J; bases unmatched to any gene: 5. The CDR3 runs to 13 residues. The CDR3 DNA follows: TGTGCCGGAGCGGGGGGGCGGACAGATACGCAGTATTTT. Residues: CAGAGGRTDTQYF.